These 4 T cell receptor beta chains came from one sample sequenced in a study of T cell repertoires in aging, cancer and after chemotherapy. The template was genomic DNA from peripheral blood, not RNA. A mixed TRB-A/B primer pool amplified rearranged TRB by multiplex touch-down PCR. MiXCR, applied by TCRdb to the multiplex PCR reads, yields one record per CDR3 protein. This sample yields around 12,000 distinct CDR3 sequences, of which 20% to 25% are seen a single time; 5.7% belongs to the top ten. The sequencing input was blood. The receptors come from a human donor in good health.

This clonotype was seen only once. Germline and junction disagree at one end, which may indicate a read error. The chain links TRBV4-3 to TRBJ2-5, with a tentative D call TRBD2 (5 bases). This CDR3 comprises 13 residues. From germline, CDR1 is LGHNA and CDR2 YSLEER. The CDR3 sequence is CASSQDPGETQYF. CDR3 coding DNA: TGTGCCAGCAGCCAAGATCCGGGGGAGACCCAGTACTTC.

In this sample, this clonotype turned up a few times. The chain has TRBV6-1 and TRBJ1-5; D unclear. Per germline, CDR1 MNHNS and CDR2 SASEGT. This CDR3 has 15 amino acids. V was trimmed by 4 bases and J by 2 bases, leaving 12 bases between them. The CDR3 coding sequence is TGTGCCAGCAGTGGGACCCCCGGTGGCAATCAGCCCCAGCATTTT. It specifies CASSGTPGGNQPQHF.

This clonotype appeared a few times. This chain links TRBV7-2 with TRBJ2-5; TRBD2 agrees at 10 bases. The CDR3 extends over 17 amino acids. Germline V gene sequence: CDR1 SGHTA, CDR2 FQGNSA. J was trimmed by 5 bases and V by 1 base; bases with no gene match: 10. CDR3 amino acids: CASSLVHASGGRETQYF. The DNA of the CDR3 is TGTGCCAGCAGCTTAGTTCATGCTAGCGGGGGTCGGGAGACCCAGTACTTC.

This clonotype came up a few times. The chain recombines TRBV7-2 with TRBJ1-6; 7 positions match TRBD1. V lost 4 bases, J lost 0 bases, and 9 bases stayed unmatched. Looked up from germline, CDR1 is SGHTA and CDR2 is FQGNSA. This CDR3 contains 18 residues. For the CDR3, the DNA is TGTGCCAGCAGCTCCCAGACAGGGTCGGTCTCCTATAATTCACCCCTCCACTTT. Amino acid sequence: CASSSQTGSVSYNSPLHF.